Below are 28 T cell receptor beta chains sequenced from a single sample in a study of blood T cell repertoires in COVID-19. Clones were sequenced by immunoSEQ multiplex PCR, and TCRdb holds only the in-frame ones, with some missing. The sample consists of about 87,000 clones, approximately 86% of them appearing once. Sequencing was done on a sample of peripheral blood. The receptors shown here come from a man aged 40-55 years with acute or convalescent COVID-19.

The rearrangement links TRBV5-1 to TRBJ2-3, with a weak D call TRBD2 (6 bases). Germline values: CDR1 SGHRS, CDR2 YFSETQ. Trimming left V 4 bases short and J 3 bases short, with 9 bases between. This CDR3 has 13 amino acids. The CDR3 is CASSGLATDTQYF. The DNA of the CDR3 is TGCGCCAGCAGCGGCCTAGCGACAGATACGCAGTATTTT.

The genes are TRBV6-1 and TRBJ1-2; a possible D gene is TRBD1 (5 bases). V was clipped by 3 bases and J by 8 bases, with 16 bases between them. Germline loops: CDR1 MNHNS, CDR2 SASEGT. The CDR3 has 14 amino acids. CDR3 bases: TGTGCCAGCAGTGAGGGCAGGGAGGGCGACGGCTACACCTTC. Its translation: CASSEGREGDGYTF.

J is TRBJ2-5 and V is TRBV25-1, with 11 bases matching TRBD2. The V and J ends lost 4 bases and 2 bases, in that order; junction bases with no gene match: 0. This CDR3 is 14 amino acids long. Germline loops: CDR1 MGHDK, CDR2 SYGVNS. CDR3 amino acids: CASSGLAGQETQYF. The CDR3 DNA reads TGTGCCAGCAGTGGACTAGCGGGGCAAGAGACCCAGTACTTC.

The chain couples TRBV3-1 (or the pseudogene TRBV3-2) to TRBJ2-7, with 10 bases aligning to TRBD1. The germline V gene encodes CDR1 LGHDT and CDR2 YNNKEL (reference sequence). This CDR3 is 13 amino acids long. Trimming at V came to 4 bases and at J to 6 bases, leaving 3 bases not matched to a gene. CDR3 sequence: CASSRDRGSEQYF. DNA of the CDR3: TGTGCCAGCAGCCGGGACAGGGGTAGCGAGCAGTACTTC.

The rearrangement uses TRBV30 and TRBJ2-6; 9 positions agree with TRBD2. The V and J ends lost 1 base and 0 bases, in that order; junction bases with no gene match: 4. The length of the CDR3 is 17 residues. CDR1 GTSNPN and CDR2 SVGIG come from the germline V gene (reference sequence). This CDR3 reads CAWSDLAGSSGANVLTF. Here the CDR3 DNA reads TGTGCCTGGAGTGATCTAGCGGGGAGCTCTGGGGCCAACGTCCTGACTTTC.

The genes are TRBV30 and TRBJ1-1, with D uncertain. The CDR3 covers 17 residues. Trimming stripped 3 bases from V and 1 base from J, with 21 bases between. Per germline, CDR1 GTSNPN and CDR2 SVGIG (reference sequence). The CDR3 loop reads CAWRSLRWETTNTEAFF. CDR3 DNA sequence: TGTGCCTGGAGAAGCCTTCGGTGGGAGACCACGAACACTGAAGCTTTCTTT.

The rearrangement links TRBV6-5 to TRBJ1-2; TRBD1 aligns across 10 bases. V lost 5 bases, J lost 5 bases, and 8 bases stayed unmatched. This CDR3 is built from 15 residues. CDR1 is MNHEY and CDR2 is SVGAGI in the germline V gene. CDR3 sequence: CASSRDRGRGYGYTF. CDR3 nucleotides: TGTGCCAGCAGTCGGGACAGGGGAAGGGGGTATGGCTACACCTTC.

This chain links TRBV9 with TRBJ2-3; the D is unclear. V was shortened by 0 bases and J by 0 bases, with 8 bases between the two germline ends. This CDR3 has 15 residues. Germline-derived CDR1 and CDR2 are SGDLS and YYNGEE. For the CDR3, the DNA is TGTGCCAGCAGCGTAGATGTAGTGAGCACAGATACGCAGTATTTT. Its translation: CASSVDVVSTDTQYF.

The table lists this clone with a few counts. The V and J genes are TRBV6-2 or TRBV6-3 and TRBJ1-1, with 10 bases that match TRBD1. This CDR3 comprises 16 residues. V gave up 5 bases and J gave up 4 bases; unmatched junction bases: 10. Germline CDR1 and CDR2: MNHEY and SVGEGT. CDR3 DNA sequence: TGTGCCAGCAGTCCGTGGACAGGGGGTTTTAGCACTGAAGCTTTCTTT. As protein: CASSPWTGGFSTEAFF.

CDR3 DNA sequence: TGCAGCGTTGGGGGGCCGAACACTGAAGCTTTCTTT. This translates into CSVGGPNTEAFF. V and J are TRBV29-1 and TRBJ1-1; D possibly corresponds to TRBD1 (6 bases). CDR1 is SQVTM, CDR2 ANQGSEA, per germline. Trimming pared 4 bases from V and 1 base from J, leaving 7 bases between. The CDR3 covers 12 residues.

The gene calls are TRBV15 and TRBJ1-6; TRBD1 might be the D (5 bases). The CDR3 has 12 amino acids. V dropped 3 bases and J dropped 16 bases, with 13 bases sitting between them. Per the germline V gene, CDR1 is LNHNV and CDR2 is YYDKDF (reference sequence). The CDR3 reads CATSSFSTVLHF. As DNA, the CDR3 is TGTGCCACCAGCAGCTTTTCGACAGTGCTCCACTTT.

The chain combines TRBV5-1 with TRBJ2-7; 7 bases agree with TRBD1. The CDR3 has 16 amino acids. V lost 8 bases to trimming and J lost 2 bases; unmatched junction nucleotides: 16. Germline-derived CDR1 and CDR2 are SGHRS and YFSETQ. The CDR3 loop reads CARDSGTDLQTYEQYF. The CDR3 DNA reads TGCGCCAGGGACTCCGGGACAGACCTCCAAACCTACGAGCAGTACTTC.

The chain links TRBV19 to TRBJ1-2; tentatively, D is TRBD1 (6 bases). Trimming removed 0 bases at V and 4 bases at J, with 9 bases between. This CDR3 has 14 amino acids. The germline CDR1 and CDR2 sequences are LNHDA and SQIVND (reference sequence). CDR3 bases: TGTGCCAGTAGTATAGACCGGACAGTCTATGGCTACACCTTC. Its protein is CASSIDRTVYGYTF.

The V and J genes are TRBV7-9 and TRBJ2-1; no reliable D call. The CDR3 length is 12 residues. Germline loops: CDR1 SEHNR, CDR2 FQNEAQ (reference sequence). Trimming removed 1 base from V and 14 bases from J, with 12 bases in between. The CDR3 here is CASSLVSPLEFF. CDR3 bases: TGTGCCAGCAGCTTAGTGAGTCCCCTGGAGTTCTTC.

CDR3 DNA: TGTGCCAGCAGTCTTGACAGGTTTACTGGAAACACCATATATTTT. It codes for CASSLDRFTGNTIYF. The gene calls are TRBV2 and TRBJ1-3; possibly TRBD1 for D (6 bases). CDR1 SNHLY and CDR2 FYNNEI come from the germline V gene. The V end lost 5 bases, the J end lost 2 bases, and 13 bases lay between the germline ends. This CDR3 has 15 residues. The entire variable domain, with the rest obtained from reference TRBV2 and TRBJ1-3, is as follows: EPEVTQTPSHQVTQMGQEVILRCVPISNHLYFYWYRQILGQKVEFLVSFYNNEISEKSEIFDDQFSVERPDGSNFTLKIRSTKLEDSAMYFCASSLDRFTGNTIYFGEGSWLTVV.

This clone is medium-sized in the sample. The V call is TRBV4-2, the J call TRBJ2-7; tentative D call: TRBD1 (6 bases). The V end lost 4 bases, the J end lost 7 bases, and 17 bases lay between the germline ends. Looked up from germline, CDR1 is LGHNA and CDR2 is YNFKEQ. The CDR3 runs 14 residues. The DNA for the CDR3 is TGTGCCAGCAGCCCCAACAGGGAGCCGGGGGAGCAGTACTTC. Translated: CASSPNREPGEQYF.

V usage is TRBV12-3 or TRBV12-4 and J usage is TRBJ1-3, with a possible D match to TRBD1 (6 bases). The CDR3 is made up of 12 amino acids. V was trimmed by 5 bases and J by 6 bases, leaving 8 bases between them. Here the CDR3 reads CASSRQANTIYF. The CDR3 DNA is TGTGCCAGCAGTAGACAGGCAAACACCATATATTTT.

The V gene is TRBV13, the J gene TRBJ1-1; 9 bases match TRBD1. The CDR3 is 16 residues long. Trimming cost V 5 bases and J 1 base; bases outside gene matches: 8. The germline V gene encodes CDR1 PRHDT and CDR2 FYEKMQ (reference sequence). This CDR3 reads CASSRRTGARNTEAFF. As DNA, the CDR3 is TGTGCCAGCAGCAGAAGGACAGGGGCCCGGAACACTGAAGCTTTCTTT. Complete variable domain (other parts from reference TRBV13 and TRBJ1-1): AAGVIQSPRHLIKEKRETATLKCYPIPRHDTVYWYQQGPGQDPQFLISFYEKMQSDKGSIPDRFSAQQFSDYHSELNMSSLELGDSALYFCASSRRTGARNTEAFFGQGTRLTVV.

The rearrangement joins TRBV27 to TRBJ2-1; D perhaps matches TRBD2 (6 bases). The CDR3 is 17 residues long. V shed 5 bases and J shed 0 bases, with 17 bases lying between them. Germline V gives CDR1 MNHEY, CDR2 SMNVEV (reference sequence). CDR3: CASSIRAGTHSYNEQFF. The CDR3 DNA follows: TGTGCCAGCAGTATACGAGCCGGGACTCACTCCTACAATGAGCAGTTCTTC.

V usage is TRBV6-4 and J usage is TRBJ1-2; 7 nucleotides align to TRBD1. Germline CDR1 reads MRHNA; CDR2 reads SNTAGT. V gave up 5 bases and J gave up 8 bases; unmatched junction bases: 8. This CDR3 is 13 amino acids long. The CDR3 region has the DNA TGTGCCAGCAGTCCCCGACAGGGCGGCGGCTACACCTTC. It specifies CASSPRQGGGYTF.

In DNA, the CDR3 is TGTGCCAGCAGCCAAAGCGGGGGATTCGGGGAGCTGTTTTTT. Translation: CASSQSGGFGELFF. The genes are TRBV3-1 (or the pseudogene TRBV3-2) and TRBJ2-2; 8 nucleotides line up with TRBD2. The CDR3 consists of 14 residues. The J segment lost 7 bases and the V segment lost 2 bases, leaving 3 bases of the junction unmatched. Germline assignment: CDR1 LGHDT and CDR2 YNNKEL (reference sequence).

There are a few counts of this clone. The chain carries TRBV4-2 and TRBJ1-2; D gene ambiguous. The CDR3 totals 16 residues. The ends were cut back, 3 bases at V and 2 bases at J, with 16 bases in the middle. In germline, CDR1 is LGHNA, CDR2 YNFKEQ. As DNA, the CDR3 is TGTGCCAGCAGCCAGGGAGCGCATCTTCCGAACTATGGCTACACCTTC. This sequence encodes CASSQGAHLPNYGYTF.

The chain employs TRBV10-3 and TRBJ2-6; 10 bases fit TRBD1. The germline CDR1 and CDR2 sequences are ENHRY and SYGVKD. CDR3 length: 17 amino acids. The ends lost 5 bases at V and 0 bases at J; junction bases unmatched: 4. CDR3 in DNA: TGTGCCATCAGTTTGACAGGGGGCGGCTCTGGGGCCAACGTCCTGACTTTC. It specifies CAISLTGGGSGANVLTF.

The J gene is TRBJ2-6, the V gene TRBV30; perhaps TRBD2 as D (5 bases). The V end was cut by 4 bases, the J end by 0 bases, with 10 bases between. There are 15 residues in the CDR3. Germline CDR1 reads GTSNPN; CDR2 reads SVGIG (reference sequence). The CDR3 is CAWTPGFSGANVLTF. For the CDR3, the DNA is TGTGCCTGGACTCCGGGGTTCTCTGGGGCCAACGTCCTGACTTTC.

The V and J genes are TRBV9 and TRBJ2-7; TRBD2 matches at 12 bases. The V gene's germline CDR1 is SGDLS and CDR2 YYNGEE. The CDR3 extends over 15 amino acids. V gave up 0 bases and J gave up 5 bases; unmatched junction bases: 3. Here the CDR3 reads CASSVAGLAGHEQYF. DNA for the CDR3: TGTGCCAGCAGCGTAGCGGGACTAGCGGGCCACGAGCAGTACTTC.

The rearrangement links TRBV2 to TRBJ1-3, with 7 bases that match TRBD1. CDR1 is SNHLY and CDR2 is FYNNEI in the germline V gene. Germline trimming cut 5 bases from V and 4 bases from J; bases unmatched to any gene: 5. The CDR3 is made up of 14 amino acids. The CDR3 sequence is CASSRQGSGNTIYF. CDR3 DNA: TGTGCCAGCAGTCGACAGGGTTCAGGAAACACCATATATTTT.

The chain is built from TRBV4-2 and TRBJ2-2; D possibly corresponds to TRBD1 (5 bases). There are 16 residues in the CDR3. Between the trimmed V and J ends, which lost 0 bases and 5 bases, there was a span of 13 bases. CDR1 and CDR2 from the germline V gene are LGHNA and YNFKEQ. CDR3 coding DNA: TGTGCCAGCAGCCAAGATCAGGGCAGTGAAACCGGGGAGCTGTTTTTT. This encodes CASSQDQGSETGELFF.

The rearrangement links TRBV29-1 to TRBJ2-1; 7 bases align to TRBD2. V gave up 1 base and J gave up 0 bases; unmatched junction bases: 3. Germline assignment: CDR1 SQVTM and CDR2 ANQGSEA. This CDR3 comprises 15 residues. The CDR3 loop reads CSVEGGRGSYNEQFF. The CDR3 DNA reads TGCAGCGTTGAAGGCGGGAGAGGCTCCTACAATGAGCAGTTCTTC.